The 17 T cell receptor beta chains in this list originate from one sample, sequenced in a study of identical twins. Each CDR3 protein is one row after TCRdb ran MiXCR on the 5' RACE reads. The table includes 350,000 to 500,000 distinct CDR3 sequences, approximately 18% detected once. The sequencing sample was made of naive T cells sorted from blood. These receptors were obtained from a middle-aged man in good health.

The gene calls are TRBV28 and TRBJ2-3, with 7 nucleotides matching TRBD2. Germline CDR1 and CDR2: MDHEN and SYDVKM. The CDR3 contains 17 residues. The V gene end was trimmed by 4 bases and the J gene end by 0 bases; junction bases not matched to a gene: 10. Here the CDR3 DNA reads TGTGCCAGCAGTTCCCCGGCTAGCGGCCTTAGCACAGATACGCAGTATTTT. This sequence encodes CASSSPASGLSTDTQYF.

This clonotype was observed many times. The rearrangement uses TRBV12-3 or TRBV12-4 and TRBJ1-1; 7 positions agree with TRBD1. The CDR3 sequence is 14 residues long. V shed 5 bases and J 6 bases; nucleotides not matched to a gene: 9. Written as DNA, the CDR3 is TGTGCCAGCAGTCCTGCGACAGGGATCGCTGAAGCTTTCTTT. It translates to CASSPATGIAEAFF.

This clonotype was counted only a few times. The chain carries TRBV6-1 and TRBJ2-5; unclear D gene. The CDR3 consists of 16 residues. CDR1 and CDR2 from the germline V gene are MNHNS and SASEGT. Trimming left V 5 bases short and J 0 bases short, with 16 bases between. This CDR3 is CASSRTIHLNQETQYF. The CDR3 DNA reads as TGTGCCAGCAGTAGGACCATACACCTAAACCAAGAGACCCAGTACTTC.

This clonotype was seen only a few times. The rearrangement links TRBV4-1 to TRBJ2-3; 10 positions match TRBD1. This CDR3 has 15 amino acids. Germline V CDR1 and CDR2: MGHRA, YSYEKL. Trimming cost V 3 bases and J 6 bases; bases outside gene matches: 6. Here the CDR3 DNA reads TGCGCCAGCAGCCAGCGACAGGGGGCAACGGATACGCAGTATTTT. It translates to CASSQRQGATDTQYF.

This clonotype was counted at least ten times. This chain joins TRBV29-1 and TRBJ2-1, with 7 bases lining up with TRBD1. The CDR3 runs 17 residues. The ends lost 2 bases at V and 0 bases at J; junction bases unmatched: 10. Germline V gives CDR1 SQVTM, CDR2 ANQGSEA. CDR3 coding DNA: TGCAGCGTTGAATGGCGTACGGCAGGGGGCTCCTACAATGAGCAGTTCTTC. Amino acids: CSVEWRTAGGSYNEQFF.

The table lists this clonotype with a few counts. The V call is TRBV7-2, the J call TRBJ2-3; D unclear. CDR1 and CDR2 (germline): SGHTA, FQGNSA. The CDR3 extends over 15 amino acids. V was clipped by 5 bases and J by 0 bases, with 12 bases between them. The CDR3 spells CASSPRPLSTDTQYF. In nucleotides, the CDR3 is TGTGCCAGCAGCCCCCGCCCTCTAAGCACAGATACGCAGTATTTT. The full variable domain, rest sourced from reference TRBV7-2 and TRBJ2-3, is GAGVSQSPSNKVTEKGKDVELRCDPISGHTALYWYRQSLGQGLEFLIYFQGNSAPDKSGLPSDRFSAERTGGSVSTLTIQRTQQEDSAVYLCASSPRPLSTDTQYFGPGTRLTVL.

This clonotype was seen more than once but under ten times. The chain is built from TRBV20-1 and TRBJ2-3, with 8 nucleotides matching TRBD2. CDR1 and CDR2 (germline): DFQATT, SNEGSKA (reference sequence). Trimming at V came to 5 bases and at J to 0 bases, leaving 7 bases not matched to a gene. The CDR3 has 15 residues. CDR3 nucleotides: TGCAGTGCTCCGATAGCGGGGAGGAGCACAGATACGCAGTATTTT. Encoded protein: CSAPIAGRSTDTQYF.

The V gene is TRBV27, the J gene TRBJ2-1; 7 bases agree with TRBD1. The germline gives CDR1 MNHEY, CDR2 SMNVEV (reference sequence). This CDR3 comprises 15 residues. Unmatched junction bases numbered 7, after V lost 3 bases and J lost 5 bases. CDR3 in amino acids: CASSLTRGLNNEQFF. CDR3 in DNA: TGTGCCAGCAGTTTGACAAGGGGGCTTAACAATGAGCAGTTCTTC.

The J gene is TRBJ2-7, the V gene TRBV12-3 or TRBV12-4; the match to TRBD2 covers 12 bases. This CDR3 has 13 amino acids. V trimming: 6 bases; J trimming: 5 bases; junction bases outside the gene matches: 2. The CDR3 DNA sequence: TGTGCCAGCAGGCTAGCGGGGGGGAACGAGCAGTACTTC. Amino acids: CASRLAGGNEQYF.

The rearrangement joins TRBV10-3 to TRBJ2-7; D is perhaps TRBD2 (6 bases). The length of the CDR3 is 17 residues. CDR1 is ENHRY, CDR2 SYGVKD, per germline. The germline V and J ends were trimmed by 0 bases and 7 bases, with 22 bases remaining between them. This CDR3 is CAISESRNLEGFGEQYF. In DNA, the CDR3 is TGTGCCATCAGTGAGTCGAGAAATCTGGAGGGTTTCGGAGAGCAGTACTTC.

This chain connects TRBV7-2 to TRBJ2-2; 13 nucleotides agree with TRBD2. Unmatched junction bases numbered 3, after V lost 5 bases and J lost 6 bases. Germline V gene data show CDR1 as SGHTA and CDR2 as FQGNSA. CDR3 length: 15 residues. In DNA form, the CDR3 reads TGTGCCAGCAGCGGACTAGCGGGAGCGTCCGGGGAGCTGTTTTTT. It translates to CASSGLAGASGELFF.

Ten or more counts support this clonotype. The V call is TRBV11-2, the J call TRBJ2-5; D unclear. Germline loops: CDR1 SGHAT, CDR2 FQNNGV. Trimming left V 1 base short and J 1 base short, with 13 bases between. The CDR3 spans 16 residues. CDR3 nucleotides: TGTGCCAGCAGCTTAGTGTTGTCCAGCCGCCAAGAGACCCAGTACTTC. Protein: CASSLVLSSRQETQYF.

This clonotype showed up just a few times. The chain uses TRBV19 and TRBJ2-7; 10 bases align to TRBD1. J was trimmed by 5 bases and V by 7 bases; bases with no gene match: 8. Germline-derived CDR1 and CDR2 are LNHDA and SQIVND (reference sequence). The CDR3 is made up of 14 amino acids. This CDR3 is CASKTGTGDHEQYF. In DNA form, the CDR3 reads TGTGCCAGTAAGACCGGGACAGGGGACCACGAGCAGTACTTC.

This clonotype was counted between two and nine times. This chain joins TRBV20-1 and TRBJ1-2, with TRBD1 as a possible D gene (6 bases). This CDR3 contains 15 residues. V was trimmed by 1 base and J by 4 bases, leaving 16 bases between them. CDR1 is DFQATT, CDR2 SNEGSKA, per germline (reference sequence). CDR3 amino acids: CSARGRGGWGYGYTF. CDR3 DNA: TGCAGTGCTAGAGGCAGGGGAGGGTGGGGCTATGGCTACACCTTC.

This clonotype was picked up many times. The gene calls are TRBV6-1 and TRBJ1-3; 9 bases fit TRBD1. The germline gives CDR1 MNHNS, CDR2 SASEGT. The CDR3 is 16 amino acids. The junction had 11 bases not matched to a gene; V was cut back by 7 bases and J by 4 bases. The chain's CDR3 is CASTLPGQGPGNTIYF. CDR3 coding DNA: TGTGCCAGCACCCTTCCGGGACAGGGTCCCGGAAACACCATATATTTT.

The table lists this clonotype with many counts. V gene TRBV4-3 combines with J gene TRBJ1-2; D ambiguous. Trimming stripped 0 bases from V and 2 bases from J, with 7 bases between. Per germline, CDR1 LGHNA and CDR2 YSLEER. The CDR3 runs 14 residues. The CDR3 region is CASSQDDRNYGYTF. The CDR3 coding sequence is TGCGCCAGCAGCCAAGACGACCGGAACTATGGCTACACCTTC.

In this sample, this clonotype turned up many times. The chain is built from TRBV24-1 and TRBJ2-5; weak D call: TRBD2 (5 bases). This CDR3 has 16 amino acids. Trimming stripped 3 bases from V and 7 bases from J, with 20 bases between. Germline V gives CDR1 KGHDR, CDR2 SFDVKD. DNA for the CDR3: TGTGCCACCAGTGATCCGGGGATAGCGCTCGGGTCGACCCAGTACTTC. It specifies CATSDPGIALGSTQYF.